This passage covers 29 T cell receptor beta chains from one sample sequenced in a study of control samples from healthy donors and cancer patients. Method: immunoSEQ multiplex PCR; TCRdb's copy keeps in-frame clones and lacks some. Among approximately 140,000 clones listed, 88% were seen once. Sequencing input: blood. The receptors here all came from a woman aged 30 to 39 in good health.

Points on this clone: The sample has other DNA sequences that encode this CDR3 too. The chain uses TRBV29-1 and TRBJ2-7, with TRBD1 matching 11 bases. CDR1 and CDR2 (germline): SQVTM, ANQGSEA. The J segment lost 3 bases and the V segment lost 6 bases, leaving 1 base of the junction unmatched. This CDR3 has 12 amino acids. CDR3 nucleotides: TGCAGCGTGGGGACAGGGGGCTACGAGCAGTACTTC. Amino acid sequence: CSVGTGGYEQYF.

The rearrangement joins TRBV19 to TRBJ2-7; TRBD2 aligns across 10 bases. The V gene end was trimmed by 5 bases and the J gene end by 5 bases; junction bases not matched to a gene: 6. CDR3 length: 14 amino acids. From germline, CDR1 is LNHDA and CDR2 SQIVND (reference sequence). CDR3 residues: CASSWGTSVNEQYF. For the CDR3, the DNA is TGTGCCAGTAGTTGGGGGACTAGCGTCAACGAGCAGTACTTC. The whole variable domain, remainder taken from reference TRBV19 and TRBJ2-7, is DGGITQSPKYLFRKEGQNVTLSCEQNLNHDAMYWYRQDPGQGLRLIYYSQIVNDFQKGDIAEGYSVSREKKESFPLTVTSAQKNPTAFYLCASSWGTSVNEQYFGPGTRLTVT.

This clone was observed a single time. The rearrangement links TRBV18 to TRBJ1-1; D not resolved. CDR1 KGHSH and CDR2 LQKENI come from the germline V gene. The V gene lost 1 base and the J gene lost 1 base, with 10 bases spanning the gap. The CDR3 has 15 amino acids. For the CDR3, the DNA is TGTGCCAGCTCACCACAGGGAGATCGGAACACTGAAGCTTTCTTT. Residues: CASSPQGDRNTEAFF.

The CDR3 loop reads CASSPSGGTGAPGELFF. The CDR3 DNA reads TGTGCCAGCAGCCCCTCCGGCGGGACAGGGGCACCCGGGGAGCTGTTTTTT. The chain recombines TRBV9 with TRBJ2-2, with TRBD1 matching over 10 bases. CDR3 length: 17 residues. V lost 4 bases, J lost 6 bases, and 12 bases stayed unmatched. The germline gives CDR1 SGDLS, CDR2 YYNGEE.

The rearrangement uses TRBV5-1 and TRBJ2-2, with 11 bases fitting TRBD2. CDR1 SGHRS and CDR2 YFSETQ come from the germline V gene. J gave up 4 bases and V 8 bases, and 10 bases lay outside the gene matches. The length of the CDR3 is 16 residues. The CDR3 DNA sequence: TGCGCCAGTTGTCCGGGGACTAGCGGTTTCACCGGGGAGCTGTTTTTT. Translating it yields CASCPGTSGFTGELFF.

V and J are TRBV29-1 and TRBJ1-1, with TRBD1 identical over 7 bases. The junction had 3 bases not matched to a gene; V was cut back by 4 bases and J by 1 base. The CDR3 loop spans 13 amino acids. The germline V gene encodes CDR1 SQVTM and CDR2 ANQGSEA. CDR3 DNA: TGCAGCGTTGCCGGGACAGAGAACACTGAAGCTTTCTTT. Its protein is CSVAGTENTEAFF.

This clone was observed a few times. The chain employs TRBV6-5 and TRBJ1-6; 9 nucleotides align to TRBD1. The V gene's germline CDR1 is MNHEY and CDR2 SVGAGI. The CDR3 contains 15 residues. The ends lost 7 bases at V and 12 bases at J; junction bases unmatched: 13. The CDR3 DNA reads TGTGCCAGCAAGCGGCCGGGACAGGGTGTCCAACCCCTCCACTTT. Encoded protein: CASKRPGQGVQPLHF.

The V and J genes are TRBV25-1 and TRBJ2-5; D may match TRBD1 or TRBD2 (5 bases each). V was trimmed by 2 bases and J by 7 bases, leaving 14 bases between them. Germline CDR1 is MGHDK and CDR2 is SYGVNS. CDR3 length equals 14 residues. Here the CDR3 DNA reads TGTGCCAGCAGTGAAATGGGGACCCCAGGGACCCAGTACTTC. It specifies CASSEMGTPGTQYF.

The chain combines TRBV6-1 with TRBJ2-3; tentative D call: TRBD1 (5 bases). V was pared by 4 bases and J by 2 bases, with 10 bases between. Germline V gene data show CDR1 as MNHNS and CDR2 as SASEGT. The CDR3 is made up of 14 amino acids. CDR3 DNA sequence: TGTGCCAGCAGTGTACAGGAGTCCACAGATACGCAGTATTTT. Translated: CASSVQESTDTQYF.

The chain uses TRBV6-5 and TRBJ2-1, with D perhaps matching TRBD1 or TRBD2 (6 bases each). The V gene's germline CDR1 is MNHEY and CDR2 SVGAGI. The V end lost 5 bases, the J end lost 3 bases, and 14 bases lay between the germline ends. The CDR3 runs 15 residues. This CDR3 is CASSRGAPIYNEQFF. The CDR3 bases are TGTGCCAGCAGTAGGGGGGCGCCGATCTACAATGAGCAGTTCTTC.

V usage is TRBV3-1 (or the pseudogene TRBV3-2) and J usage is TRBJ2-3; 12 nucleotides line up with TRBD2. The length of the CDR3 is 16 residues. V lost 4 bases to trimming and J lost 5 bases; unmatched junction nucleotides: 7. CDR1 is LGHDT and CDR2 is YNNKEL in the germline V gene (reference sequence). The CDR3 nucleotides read TGTGCCAGCAGCCCCAGGACTAGCGGGAAGGGAGATACGCAGTATTTT. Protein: CASSPRTSGKGDTQYF.

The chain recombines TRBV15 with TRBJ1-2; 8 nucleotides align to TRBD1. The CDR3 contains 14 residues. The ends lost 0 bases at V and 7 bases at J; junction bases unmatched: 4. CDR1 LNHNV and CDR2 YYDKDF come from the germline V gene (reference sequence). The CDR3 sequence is CATSRDQGAAGYTF. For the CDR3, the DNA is TGTGCCACCAGCAGAGACCAGGGGGCGGCTGGCTACACCTTC.

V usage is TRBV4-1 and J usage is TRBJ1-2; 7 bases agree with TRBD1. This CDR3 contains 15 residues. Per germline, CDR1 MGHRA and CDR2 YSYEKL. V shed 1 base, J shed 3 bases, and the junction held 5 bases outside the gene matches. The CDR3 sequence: CASSQGQGGDYGYTF. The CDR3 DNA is TGCGCCAGCAGCCAAGGGCAGGGGGGTGACTATGGCTACACCTTC.

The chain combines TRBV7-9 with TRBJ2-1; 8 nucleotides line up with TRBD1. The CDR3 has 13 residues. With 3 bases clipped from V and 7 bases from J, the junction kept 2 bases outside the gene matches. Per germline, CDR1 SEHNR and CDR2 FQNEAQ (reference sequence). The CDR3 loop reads CASSLTGDNEQFF. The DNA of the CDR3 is TGTGCCAGCAGCTTGACAGGGGATAATGAGCAGTTCTTC.

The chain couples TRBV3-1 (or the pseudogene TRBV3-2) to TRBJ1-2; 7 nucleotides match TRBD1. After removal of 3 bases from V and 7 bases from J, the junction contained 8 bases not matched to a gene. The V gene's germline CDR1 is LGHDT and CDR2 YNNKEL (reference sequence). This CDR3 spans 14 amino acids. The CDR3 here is CASSQHTGVSGYTF. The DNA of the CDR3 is TGTGCCAGCAGCCAGCACACAGGGGTTTCTGGCTACACCTTC.

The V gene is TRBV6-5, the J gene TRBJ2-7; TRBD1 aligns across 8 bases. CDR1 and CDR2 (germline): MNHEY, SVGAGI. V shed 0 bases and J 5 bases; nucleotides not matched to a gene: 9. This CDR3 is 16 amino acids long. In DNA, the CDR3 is TGTGCCAGCAGTTACTCTATCCAGGGGGCGTTCAACGAGCAGTACTTC. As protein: CASSYSIQGAFNEQYF.

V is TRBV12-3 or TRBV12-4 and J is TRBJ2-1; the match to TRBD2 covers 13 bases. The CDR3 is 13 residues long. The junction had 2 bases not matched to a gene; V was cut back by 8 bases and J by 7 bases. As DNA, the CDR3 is TGTGCCAGCGGGACTAGCGGGACGAATGAGCAGTTCTTC. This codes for CASGTSGTNEQFF.

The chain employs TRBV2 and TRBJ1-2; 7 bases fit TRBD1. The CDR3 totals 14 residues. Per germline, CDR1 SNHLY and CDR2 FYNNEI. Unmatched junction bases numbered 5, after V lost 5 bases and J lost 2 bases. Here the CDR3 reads CASSSPGQNYGYTF. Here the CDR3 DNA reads TGTGCCAGCAGTAGCCCGGGACAGAACTATGGCTACACCTTC.

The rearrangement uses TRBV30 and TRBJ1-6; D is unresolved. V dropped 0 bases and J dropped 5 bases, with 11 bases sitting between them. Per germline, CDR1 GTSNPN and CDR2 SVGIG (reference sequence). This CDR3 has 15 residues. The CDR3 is CAWSVITLDNSPLHF. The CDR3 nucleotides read TGTGCCTGGAGTGTCATTACTCTCGATAATTCACCCCTCCACTTT.

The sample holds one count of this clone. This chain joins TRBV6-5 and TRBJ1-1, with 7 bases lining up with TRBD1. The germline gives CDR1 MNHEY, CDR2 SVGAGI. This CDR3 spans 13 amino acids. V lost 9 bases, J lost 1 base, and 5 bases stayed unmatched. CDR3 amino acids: CASQGTANTEAFF. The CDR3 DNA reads TGTGCCAGTCAGGGGACAGCGAACACTGAAGCTTTCTTT.

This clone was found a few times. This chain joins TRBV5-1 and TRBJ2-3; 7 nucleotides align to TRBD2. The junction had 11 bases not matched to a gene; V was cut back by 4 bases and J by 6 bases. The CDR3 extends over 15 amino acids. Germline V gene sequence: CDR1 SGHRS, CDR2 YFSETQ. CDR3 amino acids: CASSPTSWQLDTQYF. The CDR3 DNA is TGCGCCAGCAGCCCGACTAGCTGGCAGCTGGATACGCAGTATTTT.

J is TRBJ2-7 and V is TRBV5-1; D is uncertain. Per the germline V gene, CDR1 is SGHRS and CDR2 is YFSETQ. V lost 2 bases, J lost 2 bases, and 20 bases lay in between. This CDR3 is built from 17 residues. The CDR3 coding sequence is TGCGCCAGCAGCTTTACTCCTCCGGGTCTCTTGGCCTACGAGCAGTACTTC. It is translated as CASSFTPPGLLAYEQYF. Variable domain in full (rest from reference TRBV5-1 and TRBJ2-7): KAGVTQTPRYLIKTRGQQVTLSCSPISGHRSVSWYQQTPGQGLQFLFEYFSETQRNKGNFPGRFSGRQFSNSRSEMNVSTLELGDSALYLCASSFTPPGLLAYEQYFGPGTRLTVT.

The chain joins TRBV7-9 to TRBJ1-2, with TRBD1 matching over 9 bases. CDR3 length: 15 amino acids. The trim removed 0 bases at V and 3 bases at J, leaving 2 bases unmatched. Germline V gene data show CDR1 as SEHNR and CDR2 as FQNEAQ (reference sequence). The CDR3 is CASSLAQGAYYGYTF. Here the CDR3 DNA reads TGTGCCAGCAGCTTAGCACAGGGGGCTTACTATGGCTACACCTTC.

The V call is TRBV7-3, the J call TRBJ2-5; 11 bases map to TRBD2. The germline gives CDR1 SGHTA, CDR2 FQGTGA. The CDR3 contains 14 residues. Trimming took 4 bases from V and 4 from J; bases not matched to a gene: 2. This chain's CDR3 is CASSSGLAGETQYF. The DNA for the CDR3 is TGTGCCAGCAGCTCCGGACTAGCGGGAGAGACCCAGTACTTC.

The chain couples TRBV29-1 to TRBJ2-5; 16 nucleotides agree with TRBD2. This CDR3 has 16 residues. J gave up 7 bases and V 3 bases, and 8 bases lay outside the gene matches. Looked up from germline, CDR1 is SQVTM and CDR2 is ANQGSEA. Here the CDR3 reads CSVESGTSGRAGTQYF. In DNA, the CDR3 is TGCAGCGTTGAGTCTGGGACTAGCGGGAGGGCGGGGACCCAGTACTTC.

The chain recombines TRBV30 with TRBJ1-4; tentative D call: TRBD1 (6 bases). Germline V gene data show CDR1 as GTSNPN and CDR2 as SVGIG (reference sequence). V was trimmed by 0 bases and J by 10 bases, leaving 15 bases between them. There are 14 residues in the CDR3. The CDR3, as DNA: TGTGCCTGGAGTGTACGGGGGGCTACGGTAAAACTGTTTTTT. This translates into CAWSVRGATVKLFF.

The CDR3: CASWGGVVGQPQHF. The DNA of the CDR3 is TGCGCCAGCTGGGGGGGGGTCGTCGGTCAGCCCCAGCATTTT. The rearrangement joins TRBV10-2 to TRBJ1-5; a weak D match, TRBD1 (5 bases). From germline, CDR1 is WSHSY and CDR2 SAAADI. The CDR3 runs 14 residues. V shed 8 bases and J shed 6 bases, with 17 bases lying between them.

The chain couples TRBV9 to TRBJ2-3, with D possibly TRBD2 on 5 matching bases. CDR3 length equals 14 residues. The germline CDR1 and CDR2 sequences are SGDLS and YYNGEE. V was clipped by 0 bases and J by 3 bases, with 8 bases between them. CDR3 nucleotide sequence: TGTGCCAGCAGCGTAGATGGAGGAACAGATACGCAGTATTTT. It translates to CASSVDGGTDTQYF.

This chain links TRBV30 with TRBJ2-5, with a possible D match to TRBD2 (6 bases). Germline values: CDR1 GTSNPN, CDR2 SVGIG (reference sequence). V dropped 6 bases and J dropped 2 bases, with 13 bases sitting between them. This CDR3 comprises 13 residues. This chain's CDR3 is CACQTSSQETQYF. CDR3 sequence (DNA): TGTGCCTGCCAGACTAGTTCTCAAGAGACCCAGTACTTC.